A selection of T cell receptor beta chains follows, all from one sample in a study of blood T cell repertoires in COVID-19. Using immunoSEQ multiplex PCR, the repertoire was profiled, and TCRdb retains in-frame clones only, with some absent. The data show approximately 100,000 clones, 70% to 90% seen once. The sample was peripheral blood. These receptors were taken from a woman aged 60-70 years with acute or convalescent COVID-19. CDR3s include the opening cysteine and the closing phenylalanine or tryptophan. Fields, in order: CDR3 DNA, CDR3 protein, J gene, V gene, D gene, clone size. A D gene is named only where the DNA matches it firmly. Clone size is not always given. Where it is, it says once, few, many or a class for expanded clones.

TGTGCCAGCACTCTCGGAGGGGGGACAGGGTCCTATGGCTACACCTTC,CASTLGGGTGSYGYTF,TRBJ1-2,TRBV9,TRBD1,once
TGTGCCAGCAGCCAAGAGGGACTAGCGGGACATTTT,CASSQEGLAGHF,TRBJ2-3,TRBV3-1/TRBV3-2,TRBD2,.
TGCGCCAGCAGCCAGGACTCTGGAAACACCATATATTTT,CASSQDSGNTIYF,TRBJ1-3,TRBV5-1,.,.
TGTGCCAGCAGTTACAGTGAGGTCGGTGAGACCCAGTACTTC,CASSYSEVGETQYF,TRBJ2-5,TRBV6-5,.,few
TGTGCCAGCAGTTTTTGGTCAGGGGGCCGGAATGAGCAGTTCTTC,CASSFWSGGRNEQFF,TRBJ2-1,TRBV27,TRBD1,.
TGTGCCAGCAGCTCGACTAGCGGGAACACCGGGGAGCTGTTTTTT,CASSSTSGNTGELFF,TRBJ2-2,TRBV11-3,TRBD2,.
TGTGCCAGCAGAACTAGCGGGGCTCTGGGCTCTGGTGAGCAGTACTTC,CASRTSGALGSGEQYF,TRBJ2-7,TRBV7-2,TRBD2,.
TGTGCCAGCAACCGGGAGGGAGGCAATCAGCCCCAGCATTTT,CASNREGGNQPQHF,TRBJ1-5,TRBV28,.,.
TGCGCCAGCAGCCAAGATCCGGGAGGGCCAAACACCGGGGAGCTGTTTTTT,CASSQDPGGPNTGELFF,TRBJ2-2,TRBV4-1,TRBD2,few
TGTGCCTGGAGTGTACGAGGAGGTATACTAGCCAAAAACATTCAGTACTTC,CAWSVRGGILAKNIQYF,TRBJ2-4,TRBV30,.,.
TGTGCCAGCAGTGGTCCGGTCCAAAACACTGAAGCTTTCTTT,CASSGPVQNTEAFF,TRBJ1-1,TRBV2,.,once
TGCGCCAGCAGAAAGACAGGGACCCACTATGGCTACACCTTC,CASRKTGTHYGYTF,TRBJ1-2,TRBV10-2,TRBD1,.